The clone carrying this T cell receptor (beta chain) came up a few times. Its antigen is still unknown. The CDR3 length is 15 residues. The V gene's germline CDR1 is SGHRS and CDR2 YFSETQ. J lost 7 bases, V lost 0 bases, and 5 bases had no gene match. Both 60 Vbeta primers and 13 Jbeta primers went into the PCR. Clones were read by immunoSEQ multiplex PCR, and TCRdb kept only the in-frame ones, dropping some. The sample has 120,000 or so clones, roughly 80% seen once. The data belong to a study of cytomegalovirus exposure and HLA in healthy donors. General study points: Researchers counted some 150 TCR beta chains as cytomegalovirus-associated. Association with HLA alleles at 0.05 false discovery rate was found for approximately 18,000 TCR beta sequences in a later analysis. Segments of the TCR beta V type were, in most cases, productive about 87% or about 30% of the time in an earlier analysis. Researchers left out some V segments, among them TRBV6-2 and TRBV6-3, as indistinguishable.

The origin of this receptor is a woman in her forties or fifties in good health and CMV-seronegative. The rearrangement uses TRBV5-1 and TRBJ2-1; 9 bases line up with TRBD2. Sequenced input: PBMCs. DNA of the CDR3: TGCGCCAGCAGCTTGGATAGCGGGAGTATGAATGAGCAGTTCTTC. This translates into CASSLDSGSMNEQFF. Looking up the rest from reference TRBV5-1 and TRBJ2-1 gives the full variable domain: KAGVTQTPRYLIKTRGQQVTLSCSPISGHRSVSWYQQTPGQGLQFLFEYFSETQRNKGNFPGRFSGRQFSNSRSEMNVSTLELGDSALYLCASSLDSGSMNEQFFGPGTRLTVL.